This TCR beta chain comes out of a study of early T cells in non-severe SARS-CoV-2 infection. Study summary: Whole-blood bulk RNA, unsorted, was sequenced, and chains were unpaired. Study observations and caveats: Lookups in VDJdb leaned toward anti-spike CD8 responses and missed private and CD4 specificities.

Each cDNA molecule carried a unique molecular identifier. Via MiXCR, TCRdb re-called the 5' RACE reads, giving one row per CDR3 protein. The sample contains over 50,000 distinct CDR3 sequences, approximately 8.4% of which appear only once. A note on this clonotype: Its antigen is still unknown.

This TCR came from an adult who was a healthcare worker with PCR-confirmed SARS-CoV-2 infection or an uninfected control (not recorded which). Material: whole blood.

Here the CDR3 reads CASSRTGLGGLNQPQHF. CDR3 sequence (DNA): TGTGCCAGCAGTCGGACAGGATTAGGTGGTCTTAATCAGCCCCAGCATTTT. The chain recombines TRBV6-5 with TRBJ1-5, with 7 positions matching TRBD1. J was trimmed by 4 bases and V by 5 bases; bases with no gene match: 14. The CDR3 is 17 residues long. In germline, CDR1 is MNHEY, CDR2 SVGAGI.